The 27 T cell receptor beta chains below were found in one sample sequenced in a study of blood T cell repertoires in COVID-19. TCRdb's table, derived via immunoSEQ multiplex PCR, lists solely in-frame clones and lacks some. The sample shows almost 400,000 clones, about 89% of them seen only once. Sequenced sample: peripheral blood. These TCRs come from a woman aged 60-75 years with COVID-19, enrolled during active disease.

This chain connects TRBV12-3 or TRBV12-4 to TRBJ2-5; 7 bases fit TRBD1. J was trimmed by 10 bases and V by 0 bases; bases with no gene match: 5. The CDR3 contains 13 residues. The CDR3 nucleotides are TGTGCCAGCAGTTTAGCAGGCAGGGGGATCCAGTACTTC. Translated, it gives CASSLAGRGIQYF.

There are a few counts of this clone. The chain links TRBV27 to TRBJ1-2; D uncertain. V was trimmed by 2 bases and J by 8 bases, leaving 12 bases between them. This CDR3 spans 13 amino acids. Germline V gene data show CDR1 as MNHEY and CDR2 as SMNVEV (reference sequence). CDR3 sequence: CASSLTSLGGYTF. The DNA for the CDR3 is TGTGCCAGCAGTTTAACTAGTTTAGGGGGCTACACCTTC.

J is TRBJ2-5 and V is TRBV7-9, with TRBD1 matching over 11 bases. The CDR3 runs 14 residues. Looked up from germline, CDR1 is SEHNR and CDR2 is FQNEAQ (reference sequence). The V gene end was trimmed by 8 bases and the J gene end by 5 bases; junction bases not matched to a gene: 7. DNA of the CDR3: TGTGCCAGCGGCCGGGACAGGGGGTATGAGACCCAGTACTTC. Translated, it gives CASGRDRGYETQYF.

This rearrangement joins TRBV7-8 to TRBJ1-2, with 9 bases identical to TRBD1. J lost 8 bases, V lost 4 bases, and 5 bases had no gene match. CDR3 length: 13 residues. The germline gives CDR1 SGHVS, CDR2 FQNEAQ. CDR3 sequence reads: CASSYGQGLGYTF. In nucleotides, the CDR3 is TGTGCCAGCAGCTACGGACAGGGGTTGGGCTACACCTTC.

The chain recombines TRBV3-1 (or the pseudogene TRBV3-2) with TRBJ2-3; D gene unclear. V was shortened by 5 bases and J by 2 bases, with 17 bases between the two germline ends. The CDR3 runs 16 residues. CDR1 is LGHDT and CDR2 is YNNKEL in the germline V gene (reference sequence). CDR3 sequence: CASSSDRRRFTDTQYF. Written as DNA, the CDR3 is TGTGCCAGCAGCTCCGATCGACGGCGGTTCACAGATACGCAGTATTTT.

The rearrangement uses TRBV20-1 and TRBJ1-1, with D unresolved. The V and J ends lost 0 bases and 8 bases respectively, with 7 bases between them. The CDR3 is 11 residues long. Germline CDR1 is DFQATT and CDR2 is SNEGSKA (reference sequence). The CDR3 DNA reads as TGCAGTGCTAGAGACAGATCCGAAGCTTTCTTT. Protein product: CSARDRSEAFF.

This chain joins TRBV19 and TRBJ1-1; the D gene is possibly TRBD1 (5 bases). Trimming left V 8 bases short and J 0 bases short, with 10 bases between. Germline-derived CDR1 and CDR2 are LNHDA and SQIVND (reference sequence). This CDR3 region has 13 residues. CDR3 nucleotides: TGTGCCAGTTGGGGCACAATGAACACTGAAGCTTTCTTT. Protein: CASWGTMNTEAFF.

The chain is built from TRBV2 and TRBJ2-3; 7 bases align to TRBD1. The CDR3 length is 17 residues. The J segment lost 1 base and the V segment lost 8 bases, leaving 15 bases of the junction unmatched. Looked up from germline, CDR1 is SNHLY and CDR2 is FYNNEI. The CDR3 bases are TGTGCCAGCCCTCCTAGGGACAGACTAATCCGCACAGATACGCAGTATTTT. This translates into CASPPRDRLIRTDTQYF.

The CDR3 reads CASSTLRGDYGYTF. CDR3 DNA: TGTGCCAGTAGTACCCTCAGGGGGGACTATGGCTACACCTTC. The chain has TRBV19 and TRBJ1-2; TRBD1 matches at 7 bases. CDR1 is LNHDA, CDR2 SQIVND, per germline (reference sequence). CDR3 length: 14 amino acids. Trimming at V came to 4 bases and at J to 3 bases, leaving 5 bases not matched to a gene. Using reference TRBV19 and TRBJ1-2 for the parts outside the CDR3, the full variable domain is DGGITQSPKYLFRKEGQNVTLSCEQNLNHDAMYWYRQDPGQGLRLIYYSQIVNDFQKGDIAEGYSVSREKKESFPLTVTSAQKNPTAFYLCASSTLRGDYGYTFGSGTRLTVV.

The chain is built from TRBV11-2 and TRBJ1-1; TRBD1 matches at 8 bases. The CDR3 length is 15 residues. V lost 4 bases to trimming and J lost 1 base; unmatched junction nucleotides: 5. Germline assignment: CDR1 SGHAT and CDR2 FQNNGV. The CDR3 bases are TGTGCCAGCAGCTCCCCCAGGGGGCAGAACACTGAAGCTTTCTTT. It specifies CASSSPRGQNTEAFF.

The chain employs TRBV6-2 or TRBV6-3 and TRBJ1-5; D is undetermined. The V end lost 0 bases, the J end lost 6 bases, and 15 bases lay between the germline ends. Germline-derived CDR1 and CDR2 are MNHEY and SVGEGT. The CDR3 has 16 residues. CDR3 coding DNA: TGTGCCAGCAGTTACTCCTCGGGGATTGCAAGTCAGCCCCAGCATTTT. Translated: CASSYSSGIASQPQHF.

The chain couples TRBV2 to TRBJ2-4, with D possibly matching TRBD2 (6 bases). Germline CDR1 reads SNHLY; CDR2 reads FYNNEI. V lost 8 bases to trimming and J lost 0 bases, with 11 bases between them. The CDR3 spans 14 residues. CDR3 amino acids: CASSRGLAKNIQYF. The CDR3 DNA sequence: TGTGCCAGCTCGCGGGGTCTAGCCAAAAACATTCAGTACTTC.

V usage is TRBV7-2 and J usage is TRBJ1-4; a weak D match, TRBD1 (6 bases). With 5 bases removed from V and 4 bases from J, the gap between germline ends came to 11 bases. Germline V gene lookup returns CDR1 SGHTA and CDR2 FQGNSA. This CDR3 has 14 amino acids. CDR3 in amino acids: CASSATGYNEKLFF. CDR3 nucleotide sequence: TGTGCCAGCAGCGCCACAGGGTATAATGAAAAACTGTTTTTT.

The J gene is TRBJ2-7, the V gene TRBV4-1; possible D gene TRBD1, 6 bases. Germline V lookup: CDR1 MGHRA, CDR2 YSYEKL. The germline V and J ends were trimmed by 3 bases and 0 bases, with 15 bases remaining between them. CDR3 length: 16 amino acids. The CDR3 loop reads CASSHPATGLSYEQYF. Here the CDR3 DNA reads TGCGCCAGCAGCCATCCAGCGACAGGACTCTCCTACGAGCAGTACTTC.

In its sample, this clone was seen a few times. The chain has TRBV7-8 and TRBJ1-2; 12 bases are shared with TRBD1. Trimming took 6 bases from V and 9 from J; bases not matched to a gene: 11. The germline gives CDR1 SGHVS, CDR2 FQNEAQ. There are 15 residues in the CDR3. The CDR3: CASSSGQGAGWSYTF. In DNA, the CDR3 is TGTGCCAGCAGTTCGGGACAGGGGGCGGGATGGAGCTACACCTTC.

V gene TRBV15 combines with J gene TRBJ2-7; 10 bases map to TRBD2. CDR1 is LNHNV, CDR2 YYDKDF, per germline (reference sequence). This CDR3 region has 15 residues. Trimming at V came to 1 base and at J to 2 bases, leaving 2 bases not matched to a gene. CDR3 sequence reads: CATSRVSGGTYEQYF. CDR3 DNA: TGTGCCACCAGCAGAGTTAGCGGGGGGACCTACGAGCAGTACTTC.

This chain joins TRBV7-2 and TRBJ2-5; 15 bases match TRBD2. The CDR3 has 16 amino acids. V trimming: 5 bases; J trimming: 4 bases; junction bases outside the gene matches: 5. From germline, CDR1 is SGHTA and CDR2 FQGNSA. The CDR3 DNA reads TGTGCCAGCAGCCCCTGGACTAGCGGGGGGGTAGAGACCCAGTACTTC. Residues: CASSPWTSGGVETQYF. The variable domain in full, with the rest retrieved from reference TRBV7-2 and TRBJ2-5, is GAGVSQSPSNKVTEKGKDVELRCDPISGHTALYWYRQSLGQGLEFLIYFQGNSAPDKSGLPSDRFSAERTGGSVSTLTIQRTQQEDSAVYLCASSPWTSGGVETQYFGPGTRLLVL.

J is TRBJ1-2 and V is TRBV5-1; D is possibly TRBD1 (5 bases). V lost 4 bases and J 6 bases, leaving 10 bases between the germline ends. There are 12 residues in the CDR3. The germline CDR1 and CDR2 sequences are SGHRS and YFSETQ. CDR3 region: CASSPGGDGYTF. The CDR3 nucleotides read TGCGCCAGCAGCCCGGGGGGGGATGGCTACACCTTC.

The chain is built from TRBV25-1 and TRBJ1-1; possibly TRBD1 for D (6 bases). CDR1 is MGHDK, CDR2 SYGVNS, per germline. The CDR3 extends over 17 amino acids. The V and J ends lost 3 bases and 2 bases respectively, with 19 bases between them. CDR3 sequence reads: CASSDHFRTGRNTEAFF. In DNA, the CDR3 is TGTGCCAGCAGTGATCACTTTAGAACAGGGAGAAACACTGAAGCTTTCTTT.

This clone was detected once. V gene TRBV5-1 combines with J gene TRBJ2-5; D might be TRBD2 (5 bases). This CDR3 is built from 17 residues. Per the germline V gene, CDR1 is SGHRS and CDR2 is YFSETQ. V lost 4 bases, J lost 1 base, and 20 bases lay in between. The CDR3 coding sequence is TGCGCCAGCAGCCCCGCCACGGGGTTAGGAGCCCAAGAGACCCAGTACTTC. This gives the protein CASSPATGLGAQETQYF.

The chain employs TRBV4-1 and TRBJ2-3; tentative D call: TRBD2 (5 bases). Germline V CDR1 and CDR2: MGHRA, YSYEKL. CDR3 length: 15 residues. Trimming took off 4 bases at V and 0 bases at J, with 11 bases between the two ends. The CDR3 reads CASSPLATSTDTQYF. The DNA for the CDR3 is TGCGCCAGCAGCCCCCTAGCTACTAGCACAGATACGCAGTATTTT.

The rearrangement joins TRBV3-1 (or the pseudogene TRBV3-2) to TRBJ2-5; D is unresolved. This CDR3 is built from 14 residues. V lost 0 bases and J 4 bases, leaving 9 bases between the germline ends. Germline-derived CDR1 and CDR2 are LGHDT and YNNKEL (reference sequence). CDR3 sequence reads: CASSQDLMRETQYF. The CDR3 coding sequence is TGTGCCAGCAGCCAAGATCTTATGCGAGAGACCCAGTACTTC.

The count of this clone is one. This rearrangement joins TRBV7-9 to TRBJ2-7; 8 bases map to TRBD1. V lost 5 bases to trimming and J lost 5 bases; unmatched junction nucleotides: 11. The CDR3 length is 15 residues. Germline V gene lookup returns CDR1 SEHNR and CDR2 FQNEAQ (reference sequence). CDR3 loop: CASSMRTGYSNEQYF. CDR3 sequence (DNA): TGTGCCAGCAGCATGAGGACAGGGTATAGCAACGAGCAGTACTTC.

The rearrangement links TRBV28 to TRBJ1-2; 9 positions match TRBD1. The V gene's germline CDR1 is MDHEN and CDR2 SYDVKM. This CDR3 region has 16 residues. Trimming at V came to 7 bases and at J to 5 bases, leaving 14 bases not matched to a gene. CDR3 in amino acids: CASTAPGQGVIYGYTF. CDR3 coding DNA: TGTGCCAGCACCGCCCCGGGACAGGGAGTGATATATGGCTACACCTTC.

The chain couples TRBV12-5 to TRBJ2-1, with unresolved D. V gave up 4 bases and J gave up 10 bases, with 17 bases separating them. The CDR3 covers 14 residues. Germline loops: CDR1 LGHNT, CDR2 FRNRAP. CDR3 nucleotides: TGTGCTAGTGGTTCCACCGTTAGCTCCGGGGAGCAGTTCTTC. It yields the protein CASGSTVSSGEQFF.

In the case of this clone: The sample carries other DNA sequences with the same CDR3. The chain joins TRBV2 to TRBJ1-5; 8 bases are a match to TRBD1. This CDR3 contains 15 residues. After removal of 5 bases from V and 4 bases from J, the junction contained 7 bases not matched to a gene. The V gene's germline CDR1 is SNHLY and CDR2 FYNNEI. The CDR3 DNA follows: TGTGCCAGCAGTCTTTCAGGACAGGGAAATCAGCCCCAGCATTTT. This gives the protein CASSLSGQGNQPQHF.

This rearrangement joins TRBV7-8 to TRBJ2-7; no definite D call. There are 13 residues in the CDR3. CDR1 and CDR2 (germline): SGHVS, FQNEAQ. With 5 bases removed from V and 0 bases from J, the gap between germline ends came to 8 bases. In DNA, the CDR3 is TGTGCCAGCAGCCGCAGTGCCTCCTACGAGCAGTACTTC. Translated, it gives CASSRSASYEQYF.